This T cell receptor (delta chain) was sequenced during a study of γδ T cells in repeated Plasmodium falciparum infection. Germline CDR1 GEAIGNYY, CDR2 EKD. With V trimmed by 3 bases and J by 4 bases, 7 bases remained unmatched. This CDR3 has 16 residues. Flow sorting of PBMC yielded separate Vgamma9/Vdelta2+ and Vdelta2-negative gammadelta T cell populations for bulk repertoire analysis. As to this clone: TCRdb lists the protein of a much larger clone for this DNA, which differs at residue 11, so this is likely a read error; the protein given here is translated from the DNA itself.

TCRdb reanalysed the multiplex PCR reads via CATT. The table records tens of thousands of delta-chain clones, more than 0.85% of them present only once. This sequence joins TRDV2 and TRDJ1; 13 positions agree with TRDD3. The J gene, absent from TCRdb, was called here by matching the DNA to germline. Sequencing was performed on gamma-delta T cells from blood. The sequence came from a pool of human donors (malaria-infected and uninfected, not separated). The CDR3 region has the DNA TGTGCCTGTGACGGACTGGGGGATACGTCCAGCGATAAACTCATCTTT. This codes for CACDGLGDTSSDKLIF.